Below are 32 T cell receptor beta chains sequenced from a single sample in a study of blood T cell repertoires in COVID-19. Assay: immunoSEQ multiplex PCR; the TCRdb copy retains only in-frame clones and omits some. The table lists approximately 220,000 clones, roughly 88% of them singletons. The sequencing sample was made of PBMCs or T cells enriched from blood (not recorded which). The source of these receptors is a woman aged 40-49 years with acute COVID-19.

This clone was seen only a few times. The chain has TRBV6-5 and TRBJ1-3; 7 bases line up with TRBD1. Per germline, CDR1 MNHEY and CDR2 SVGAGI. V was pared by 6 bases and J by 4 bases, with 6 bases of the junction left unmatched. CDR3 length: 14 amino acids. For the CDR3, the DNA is TGTGCCAGCAGCGCGACAGGGTTCGGAAACACCATATATTTT. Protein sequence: CASSATGFGNTIYF.

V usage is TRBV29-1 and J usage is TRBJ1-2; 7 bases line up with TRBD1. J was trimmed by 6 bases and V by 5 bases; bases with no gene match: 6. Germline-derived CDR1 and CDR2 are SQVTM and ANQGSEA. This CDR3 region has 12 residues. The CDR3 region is CSVTTTGDGYTF. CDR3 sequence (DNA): TGCAGCGTTACCACAACAGGGGATGGCTACACCTTC.

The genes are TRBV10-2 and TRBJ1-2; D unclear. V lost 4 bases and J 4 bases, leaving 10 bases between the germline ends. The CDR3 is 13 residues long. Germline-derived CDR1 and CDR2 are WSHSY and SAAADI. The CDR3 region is CASSAGLAYGYTF. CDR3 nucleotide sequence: TGCGCCAGCAGTGCAGGATTGGCCTATGGCTACACCTTC.

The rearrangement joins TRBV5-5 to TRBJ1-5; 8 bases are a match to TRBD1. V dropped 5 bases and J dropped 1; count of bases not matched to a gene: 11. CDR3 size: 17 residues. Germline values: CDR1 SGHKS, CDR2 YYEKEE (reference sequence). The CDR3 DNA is TGTGCCAGCAGTTCTACCCCAGGGGGCTCGAGCAATCAGCCCCAGCATTTT. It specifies CASSSTPGGSSNQPQHF.

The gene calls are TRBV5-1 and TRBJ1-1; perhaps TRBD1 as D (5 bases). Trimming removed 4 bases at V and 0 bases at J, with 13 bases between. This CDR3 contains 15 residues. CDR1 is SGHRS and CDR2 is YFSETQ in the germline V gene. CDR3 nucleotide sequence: TGCGCCAGCAGCCTCGAGGCCAGGGTGAACACTGAAGCTTTCTTT. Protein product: CASSLEARVNTEAFF.

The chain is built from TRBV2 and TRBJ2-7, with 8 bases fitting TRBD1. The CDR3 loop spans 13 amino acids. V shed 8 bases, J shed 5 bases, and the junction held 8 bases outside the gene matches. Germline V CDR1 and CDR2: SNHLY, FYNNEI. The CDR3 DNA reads TGTGCCAGCGACCCGGGACAGGTGGACGAGCAGTACTTC. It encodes CASDPGQVDEQYF.

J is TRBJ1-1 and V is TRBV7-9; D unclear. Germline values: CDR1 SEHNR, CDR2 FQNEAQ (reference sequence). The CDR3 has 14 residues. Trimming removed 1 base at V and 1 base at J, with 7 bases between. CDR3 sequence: CASSLDLENTEAFF. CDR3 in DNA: TGTGCCAGCAGCTTAGATCTAGAGAACACTGAAGCTTTCTTT.

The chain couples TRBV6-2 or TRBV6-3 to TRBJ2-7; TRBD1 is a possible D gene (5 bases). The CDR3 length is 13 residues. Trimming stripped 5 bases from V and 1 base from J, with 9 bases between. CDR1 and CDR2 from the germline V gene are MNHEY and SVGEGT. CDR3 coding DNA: TGTGCCAGCAGTCCCAGGGCTTCCTACGAGCAGTACTTC. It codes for CASSPRASYEQYF.

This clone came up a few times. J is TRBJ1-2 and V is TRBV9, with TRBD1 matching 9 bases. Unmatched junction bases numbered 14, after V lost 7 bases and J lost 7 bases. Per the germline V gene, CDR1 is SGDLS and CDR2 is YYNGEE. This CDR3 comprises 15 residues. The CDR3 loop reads CASHVLDRGAGGYTF. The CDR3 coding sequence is TGTGCCAGCCACGTTTTGGACAGGGGTGCGGGTGGCTACACCTTC.

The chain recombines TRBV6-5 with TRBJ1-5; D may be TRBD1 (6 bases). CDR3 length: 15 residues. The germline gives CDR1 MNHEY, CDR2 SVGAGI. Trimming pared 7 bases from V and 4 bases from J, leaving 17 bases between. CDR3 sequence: CASKKGGEINQPQHF. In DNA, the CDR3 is TGTGCCAGCAAAAAAGGGGGGGAGATTAATCAGCCCCAGCATTTT.

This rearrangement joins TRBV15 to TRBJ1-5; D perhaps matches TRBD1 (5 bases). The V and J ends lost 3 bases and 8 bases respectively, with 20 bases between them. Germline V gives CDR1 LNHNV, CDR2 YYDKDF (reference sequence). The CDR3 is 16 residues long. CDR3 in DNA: TGTGCCACCAGCAGTCAGACGCCGGGCCGGGGGGAGCCCCAGCATTTT. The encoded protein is CATSSQTPGRGEPQHF.

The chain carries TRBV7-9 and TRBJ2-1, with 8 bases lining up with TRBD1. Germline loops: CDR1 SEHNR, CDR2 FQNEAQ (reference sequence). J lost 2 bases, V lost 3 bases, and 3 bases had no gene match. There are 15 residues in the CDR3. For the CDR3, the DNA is TGTGCCAGCAGCTTTCTGACAGGGGCCTACAATGAGCAGTTCTTC. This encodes CASSFLTGAYNEQFF.

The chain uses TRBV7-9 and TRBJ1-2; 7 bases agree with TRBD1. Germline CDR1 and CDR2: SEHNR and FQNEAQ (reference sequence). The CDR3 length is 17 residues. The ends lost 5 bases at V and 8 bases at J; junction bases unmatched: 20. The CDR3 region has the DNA TGTGCCAGCAGCCTGGAGACAGGGTATTCAGCAAGAGGCGGCTACACCTTC. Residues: CASSLETGYSARGGYTF.

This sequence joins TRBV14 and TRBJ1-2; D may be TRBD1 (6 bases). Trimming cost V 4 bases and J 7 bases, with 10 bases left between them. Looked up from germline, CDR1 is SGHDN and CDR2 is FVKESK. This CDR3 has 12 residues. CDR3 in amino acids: CASSPQGRGYTF. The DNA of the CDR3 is TGTGCCAGCAGCCCACAGGGTCGTGGCTACACCTTC.

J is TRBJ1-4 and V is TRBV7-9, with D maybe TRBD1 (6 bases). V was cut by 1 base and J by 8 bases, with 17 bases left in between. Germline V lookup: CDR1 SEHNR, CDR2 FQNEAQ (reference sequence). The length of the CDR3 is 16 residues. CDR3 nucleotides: TGTGCCAGCAGCTTAGGGGACAACTCAAGGGGGGAAAAACTGTTTTTT. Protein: CASSLGDNSRGEKLFF.

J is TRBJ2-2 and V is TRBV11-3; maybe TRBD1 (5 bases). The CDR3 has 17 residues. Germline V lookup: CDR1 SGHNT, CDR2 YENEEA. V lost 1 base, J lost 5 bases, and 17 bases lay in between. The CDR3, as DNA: TGTGCCAGCAGCTTAGGCCTGAGAACCAGGGCTACCGGGGAGCTGTTTTTT. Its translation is CASSLGLRTRATGELFF. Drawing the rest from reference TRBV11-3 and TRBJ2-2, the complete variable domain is EAGVVQSPRYKIIEKKQPVAFWCNPISGHNTLYWYLQNLGQGPELLIRYENEEAVDDSQLPKDRFSAERLKGVDSTLKIQPAELGDSAVYLCASSLGLRTRATGELFFGEGSRLTVL.

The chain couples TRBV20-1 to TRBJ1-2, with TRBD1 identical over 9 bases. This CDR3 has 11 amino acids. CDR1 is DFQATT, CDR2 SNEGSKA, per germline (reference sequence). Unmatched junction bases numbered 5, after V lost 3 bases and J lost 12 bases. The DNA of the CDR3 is TGCAGTGCTAGCCGGGACAGGGTGAACACCTTC. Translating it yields CSASRDRVNTF.

CDR3 nucleotide sequence: TGCGCCAGCAGCCCTCCGGGACAGGGGGCTTATAACACCGGGGAGCTGTTTTTT. Its translation is CASSPPGQGAYNTGELFF. The rearrangement joins TRBV5-1 to TRBJ2-2, with 12 bases identical to TRBD1. Germline V lookup: CDR1 SGHRS, CDR2 YFSETQ. The CDR3 totals 18 residues. Unmatched junction bases numbered 9, after V lost 4 bases and J lost 2 bases. The full variable domain, rest sourced from reference TRBV5-1 and TRBJ2-2, is KAGVTQTPRYLIKTRGQQVTLSCSPISGHRSVSWYQQTPGQGLQFLFEYFSETQRNKGNFPGRFSGRQFSNSRSEMNVSTLELGDSALYLCASSPPGQGAYNTGELFFGEGSRLTVL.

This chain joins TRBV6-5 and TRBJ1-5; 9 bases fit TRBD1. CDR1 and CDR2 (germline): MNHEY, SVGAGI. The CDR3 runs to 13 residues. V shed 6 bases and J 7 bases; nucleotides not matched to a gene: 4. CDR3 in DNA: TGTGCCAGCAGCTGGGACAGGGTCCAGCCCCAGCATTTT. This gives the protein CASSWDRVQPQHF.

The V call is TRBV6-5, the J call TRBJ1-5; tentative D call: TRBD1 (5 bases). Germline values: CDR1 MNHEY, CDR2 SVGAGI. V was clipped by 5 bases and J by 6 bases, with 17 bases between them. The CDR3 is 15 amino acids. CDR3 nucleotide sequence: TGTGCCAGCAGTACACAGGAAACGGGTCGTCAGCCCCAGCATTTT. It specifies CASSTQETGRQPQHF.

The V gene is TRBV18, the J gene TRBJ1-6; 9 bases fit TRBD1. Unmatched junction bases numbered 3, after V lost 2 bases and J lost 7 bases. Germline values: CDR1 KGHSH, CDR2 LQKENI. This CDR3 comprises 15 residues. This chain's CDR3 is CASSPSGTGNSPLHF. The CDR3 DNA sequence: TGTGCCAGCTCACCATCCGGGACAGGGAATTCACCCCTCCACTTT. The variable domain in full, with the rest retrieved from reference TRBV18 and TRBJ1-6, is NAGVMQNPRHLVRRRGQEARLRCSPMKGHSHVYWYRQLPEEGLKFMVYLQKENIIDESGMPKERFSAEFPKEGPSILRIQQVVRGDSAAYFCASSPSGTGNSPLHFGNGTRLTVT.

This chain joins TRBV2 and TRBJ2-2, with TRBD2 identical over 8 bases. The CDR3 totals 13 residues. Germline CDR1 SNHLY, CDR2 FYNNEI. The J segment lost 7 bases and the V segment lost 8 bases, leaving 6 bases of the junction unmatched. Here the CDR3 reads CASPRGEGGELFF. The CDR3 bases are TGTGCCAGCCCGCGGGGGGAGGGCGGGGAGCTGTTTTTT.

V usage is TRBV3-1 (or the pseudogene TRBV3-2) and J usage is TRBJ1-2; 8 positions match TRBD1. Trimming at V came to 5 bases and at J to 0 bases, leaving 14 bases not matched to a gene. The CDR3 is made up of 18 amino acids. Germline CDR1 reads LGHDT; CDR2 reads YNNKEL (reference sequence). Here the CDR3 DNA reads TGTGCCAGCAGCACTTACGGACAGGGAGGGCCTCCTAACTATGGCTACACCTTC. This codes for CASSTYGQGGPPNYGYTF.

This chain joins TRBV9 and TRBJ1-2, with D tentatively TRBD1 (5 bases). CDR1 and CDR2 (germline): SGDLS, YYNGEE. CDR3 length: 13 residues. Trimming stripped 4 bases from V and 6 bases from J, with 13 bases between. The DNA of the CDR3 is TGTGCCAGCAGCCCCCGGGGGGAGGATGGCTACACCTTC. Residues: CASSPRGEDGYTF.

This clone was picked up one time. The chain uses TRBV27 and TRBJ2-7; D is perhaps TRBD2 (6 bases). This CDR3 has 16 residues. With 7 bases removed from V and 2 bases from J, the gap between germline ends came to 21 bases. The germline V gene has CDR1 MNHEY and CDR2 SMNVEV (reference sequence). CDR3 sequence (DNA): TGTGCCAGCAAGAAACTCGGGACTTCTGGGGCCTACGAGCAGTACTTC. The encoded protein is CASKKLGTSGAYEQYF.

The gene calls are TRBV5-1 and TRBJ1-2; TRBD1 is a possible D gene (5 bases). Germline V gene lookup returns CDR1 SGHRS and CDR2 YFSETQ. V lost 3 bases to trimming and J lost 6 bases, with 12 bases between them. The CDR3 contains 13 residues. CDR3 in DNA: TGCGCCAGCAGCTATCAGGGAGGCCATGGCTACACCTTC. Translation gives CASSYQGGHGYTF.

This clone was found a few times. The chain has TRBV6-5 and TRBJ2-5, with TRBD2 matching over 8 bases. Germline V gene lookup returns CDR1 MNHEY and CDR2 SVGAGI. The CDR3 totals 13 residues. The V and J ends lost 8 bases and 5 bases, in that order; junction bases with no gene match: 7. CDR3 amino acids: CASESSGAETQYF. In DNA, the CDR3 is TGTGCCAGCGAAAGTAGCGGGGCTGAGACCCAGTACTTC.

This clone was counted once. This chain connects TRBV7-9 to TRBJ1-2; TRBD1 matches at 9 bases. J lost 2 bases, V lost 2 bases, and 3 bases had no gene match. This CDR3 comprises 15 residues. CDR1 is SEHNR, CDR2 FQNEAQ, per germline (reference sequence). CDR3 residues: CASSLWTGDNYGYTF. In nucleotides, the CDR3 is TGTGCCAGCAGCTTATGGACAGGGGACAACTATGGCTACACCTTC.

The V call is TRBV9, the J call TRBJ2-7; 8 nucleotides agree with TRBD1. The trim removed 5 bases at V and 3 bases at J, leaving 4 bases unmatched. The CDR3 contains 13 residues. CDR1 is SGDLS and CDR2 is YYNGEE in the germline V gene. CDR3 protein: CASSTGTGYEQYF. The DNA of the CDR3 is TGTGCCAGCAGTACGGGGACAGGCTACGAGCAGTACTTC.

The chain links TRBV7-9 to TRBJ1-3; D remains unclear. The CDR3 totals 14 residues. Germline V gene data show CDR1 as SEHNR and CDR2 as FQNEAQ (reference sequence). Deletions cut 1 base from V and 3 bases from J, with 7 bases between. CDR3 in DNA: TGTGCCAGCAGCTTAGTAGCGGGTGGAAACACCATATATTTT. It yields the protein CASSLVAGGNTIYF.

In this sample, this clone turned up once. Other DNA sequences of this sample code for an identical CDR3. The CDR3 loop reads CASSVVEGTEAFF. CDR3 nucleotides: TGTGCCAGCAGCGTAGTGGAGGGAACTGAAGCTTTCTTT. This sequence joins TRBV9 and TRBJ1-1; D call uncertain. The CDR3 sequence is 13 residues long. V lost 0 bases to trimming and J lost 5 bases, with 8 bases between them. The germline V gene encodes CDR1 SGDLS and CDR2 YYNGEE.

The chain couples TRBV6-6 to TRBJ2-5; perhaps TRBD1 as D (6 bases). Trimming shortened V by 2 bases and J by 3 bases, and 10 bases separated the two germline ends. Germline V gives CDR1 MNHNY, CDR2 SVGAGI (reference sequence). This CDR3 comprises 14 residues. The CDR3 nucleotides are TGTGCCAGCAGTTACCCGAACAGGGAAGAGACCCAGTACTTC. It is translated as CASSYPNREETQYF.